This TCR beta chain was sequenced during a study of response to subunit inactivated influenza vaccine. TCRdb re-derived calls from the RT-PCR reads in MiXCR, one entry per CDR3 protein. Among fewer than 650,000 distinct CDR3 sequences, over 10% were seen once, and the ten largest hold less than 15%. Note on this clonotype: Its specificity is unknown.

Study results and limitations: A suggestion made by the authors is that each seasonal influenza vaccination recruits few new T cells.

Germline V CDR1 and CDR2: SEHNR, FQNEAQ (reference sequence). This CDR3 has 14 residues. V lost 5 bases, J lost 2 bases, and 12 bases lay in between. The chain is built from TRBV7-9 and TRBJ1-1; D call uncertain. Sample: PBMCs from blood, taken 45 days after vaccination. This receptor was taken from a man aged 45-65 years who received an inactivated influenza vaccine. This CDR3 reads CASSLITKNTEAFF. CDR3 sequence (DNA): TGTGCCAGCAGCCTTATCACGAAAAACACTGAAGCTTTCTTT.